What follows are 30 T cell receptor beta chains derived from one specimen sequenced in a study of T cell responses to AZD1222 COVID-19 vaccine. Generated by immunoSEQ multiplex PCR, the TCRdb table keeps only in-frame clones and is missing some. The data contain some 150,000 clones, roughly 93% of them singletons. Material: peripheral blood, obtained on day 0 of MenACWY control vaccination. These receptors all stem from an adult in good health.

The chain links TRBV28 to TRBJ2-3; D possibly corresponds to TRBD2 (6 bases). Trimming cost V 6 bases and J 2 bases, with 12 bases left between them. CDR3 length: 14 residues. Germline-derived CDR1 and CDR2 are MDHEN and SYDVKM. CDR3: CASSSSVYTDTQYF. The DNA for the CDR3 is TGTGCCAGCAGCTCTAGCGTATACACAGATACGCAGTATTTT.

This chain joins TRBV4-2 and TRBJ1-3, with a tentative D call TRBD1 (6 bases). The CDR3 totals 15 residues. Germline values: CDR1 LGHNA, CDR2 YNFKEQ. V lost 0 bases and J lost 6, with 12 bases in between. CDR3 protein: CASSQEGAAVNTIYF. CDR3 nucleotides: TGTGCCAGCAGCCAAGAGGGGGCGGCAGTAAACACCATATATTTT.

J is TRBJ1-2 and V is TRBV5-1; D ambiguous. Per germline, CDR1 SGHRS and CDR2 YFSETQ. CDR3 length equals 14 residues. V was trimmed by 0 bases and J by 8 bases, leaving 14 bases between them. In nucleotides, the CDR3 is TGCGCCAGCAGCTTGGATTATCCCGAACACGGCTACACCTTC. This gives the protein CASSLDYPEHGYTF. Full variable domain (rest looked up from reference TRBV5-1 and TRBJ1-2): KAGVTQTPRYLIKTRGQQVTLSCSPISGHRSVSWYQQTPGQGLQFLFEYFSETQRNKGNFPGRFSGRQFSNSRSEMNVSTLELGDSALYLCASSLDYPEHGYTFGSGTRLTVV.

V and J are TRBV7-7 and TRBJ2-2, with D perhaps matching TRBD2 (6 bases). V lost 5 bases and J lost 6, with 10 bases in between. The CDR3 extends over 13 amino acids. Germline V gives CDR1 SSHAT, CDR2 FNYEAQ (reference sequence). CDR3: CASSIPGAGELFF. The DNA of the CDR3 is TGTGCCAGCAGCATTCCGGGGGCCGGGGAGCTGTTTTTT.

The V gene is TRBV25-1, the J gene TRBJ1-4; D unresolved. Looked up from germline, CDR1 is MGHDK and CDR2 is SYGVNS. This CDR3 spans 11 amino acids. V was trimmed by 1 base and J by 10 bases, leaving 4 bases between them. The chain's CDR3 is CASSELGKLFF. CDR3 nucleotide sequence: TGTGCCAGCAGTGAATTGGGAAAACTGTTTTTT.

The table lists this clone with a count of one. The J gene is TRBJ1-1, the V gene TRBV6-5; D remains ambiguous. The V gene's germline CDR1 is MNHEY and CDR2 SVGAGI. The CDR3 has 12 residues. Trimming left V 6 bases short and J 4 bases short, with 9 bases between. This CDR3 reads CASRSPSTEAFF. The CDR3 DNA reads TGTGCCAGCAGGTCCCCGAGCACTGAAGCTTTCTTT.

The chain joins TRBV3-1 (or the pseudogene TRBV3-2) to TRBJ1-2; D is undetermined. Trimming took off 0 bases at V and 5 bases at J, with 7 bases between the two ends. This CDR3 is 13 amino acids long. Germline V gene lookup returns CDR1 LGHDT and CDR2 YNNKEL (reference sequence). The CDR3 region is CASSQDRVYGYTF. CDR3 DNA sequence: TGTGCCAGCAGCCAAGACCGGGTATATGGCTACACCTTC.

The J gene is TRBJ1-2, the V gene TRBV6-5; D remains ambiguous. The germline V and J ends were trimmed by 0 bases and 8 bases, with 16 bases remaining between them. Germline values: CDR1 MNHEY, CDR2 SVGAGI. CDR3 length: 15 amino acids. CDR3 sequence reads: CASSYSDAGYLGYTF. The CDR3 DNA sequence: TGTGCCAGCAGTTACTCAGACGCGGGTTACCTGGGCTACACCTTC.

The chain carries TRBV2 and TRBJ2-3; 8 bases are shared with TRBD2. The CDR3 is 15 amino acids. J was trimmed by 2 bases and V by 2 bases; bases with no gene match: 3. Germline CDR1 and CDR2: SNHLY and FYNNEI. The chain's CDR3 is CASSEWREATDTQYF. The CDR3 DNA follows: TGTGCCAGCAGTGAATGGCGGGAGGCCACAGATACGCAGTATTTT.

The genes are TRBV27 and TRBJ2-2, with D tentatively TRBD2 (5 bases). The ends were cut back, 5 bases at V and 7 bases at J, with 17 bases in the middle. Germline V gives CDR1 MNHEY, CDR2 SMNVEV (reference sequence). This CDR3 has 15 residues. The CDR3 region is CASSPRDVLGGELFF. Here the CDR3 DNA reads TGTGCCAGCAGTCCCCGGGATGTCCTGGGCGGGGAGCTGTTTTTT.

CDR3 protein: CAIREGQGSNTGELFF. The CDR3 nucleotides are TGTGCCATCAGGGAGGGACAAGGCTCGAACACCGGGGAGCTGTTTTTT. This sequence joins TRBV10-3 and TRBJ2-2; either TRBD1 or TRBD2 may supply D (6 bases each). V was shortened by 6 bases and J by 0 bases, with 14 bases between the two germline ends. The germline gives CDR1 ENHRY, CDR2 SYGVKD. This CDR3 comprises 16 residues.

V usage is TRBV6-5 and J usage is TRBJ1-2; D is unclear. The germline CDR1 and CDR2 sequences are MNHEY and SVGAGI. This CDR3 is built from 12 residues. V lost 7 bases to trimming and J lost 6 bases, with 12 bases between them. CDR3 sequence reads: CASKNGLNGYTF. CDR3 nucleotides: TGTGCCAGCAAGAACGGACTCAATGGCTACACCTTC.

This clone was found a few times. The CDR3 reads CASVSTGANQPQHF. The CDR3 nucleotides are TGTGCCAGCGTCTCGACAGGGGCCAATCAGCCCCAGCATTTT. This sequence joins TRBV28 and TRBJ1-5, with 8 nucleotides matching TRBD1. With V trimmed by 8 bases and J by 3 bases, 6 bases remained unmatched. CDR3 length: 14 amino acids. The germline V gene encodes CDR1 MDHEN and CDR2 SYDVKM.

The J gene is TRBJ1-5, the V gene TRBV28, with TRBD1 as a possible D gene (6 bases). Trimming stripped 5 bases from V and 8 bases from J, with 13 bases between. Germline V gives CDR1 MDHEN, CDR2 SYDVKM. The CDR3 covers 13 residues. CDR3 protein: CASSLLRGEPQHF. The CDR3 DNA is TGTGCCAGCAGTCTCCTCAGGGGTGAGCCCCAGCATTTT.

The chain uses TRBV19 and TRBJ2-1; D might be TRBD2 (6 bases). Germline-derived CDR1 and CDR2 are LNHDA and SQIVND (reference sequence). V dropped 2 bases and J dropped 3 bases, with 11 bases sitting between them. The CDR3 consists of 15 residues. The CDR3 reads CASSIRVADYNEQFF. CDR3 in DNA: TGTGCCAGTAGTATAAGAGTAGCGGACTACAATGAGCAGTTCTTC.

The J gene is TRBJ1-4, the V gene TRBV19, with TRBD1 matching 10 bases. J was trimmed by 7 bases and V by 3 bases; bases with no gene match: 11. Germline lookup yields CDR1 LNHDA and CDR2 SQIVND (reference sequence). The CDR3 is 17 residues long. DNA for the CDR3: TGTGCCAGTAGTATTTTCTCCGGGACAGGGGAGTCTGAAAAACTGTTTTTT. Protein: CASSIFSGTGESEKLFF. The complete variable domain, with remaining parts taken from reference TRBV19 and TRBJ1-4, reads DGGITQSPKYLFRKEGQNVTLSCEQNLNHDAMYWYRQDPGQGLRLIYYSQIVNDFQKGDIAEGYSVSREKKESFPLTVTSAQKNPTAFYLCASSIFSGTGESEKLFFGSGTQLSVL.

The CDR3 is CASSARDSTDTQYF. CDR3 nucleotide sequence: TGTGCCAGCAGCGCCAGGGACTCCACAGATACGCAGTATTTT. The rearrangement links TRBV9 to TRBJ2-3; tentatively, D is TRBD2 (6 bases). V dropped 3 bases and J dropped 2 bases, with 10 bases sitting between them. This CDR3 is 14 amino acids long. Germline-derived CDR1 and CDR2 are SGDLS and YYNGEE. Complete variable domain (other parts from reference TRBV9 and TRBJ2-3): DSGVTQTPKHLITATGQRVTLRCSPRSGDLSVYWYQQSLDQGLQFLIQYYNGEERAKGNILERFSAQQFPDLHSELNLSSLELGDSALYFCASSARDSTDTQYFGPGTRLTVL.

As DNA, the CDR3 is TGCGCCAGCAGTTACTACGGACAGCTTGGGTATTCGGATACGCAGTATTTT. Amino acid sequence: CASSYYGQLGYSDTQYF. This rearrangement joins TRBV4-1 to TRBJ2-3; TRBD1 is a possible D gene (6 bases). From germline, CDR1 is MGHRA and CDR2 YSYEKL. V was cut by 6 bases and J by 6 bases, with 25 bases left in between. The CDR3 runs to 17 residues.

This clone has only one observation. The chain uses TRBV7-9 and TRBJ1-5; 10 nucleotides line up with TRBD1. The CDR3 has 15 amino acids. Germline lookup yields CDR1 SEHNR and CDR2 FQNEAQ (reference sequence). V lost 8 bases and J lost 3; bases outside the gene matches: 7. CDR3 in DNA: TGTGCCAGCCAAAAGGGGACAGGGGTCAATCAGCCCCAGCATTTT. Its protein is CASQKGTGVNQPQHF.

J is TRBJ2-3 and V is TRBV18; 9 nucleotides align to TRBD1. The CDR3 consists of 15 residues. V gave up 3 bases and J gave up 1 base; unmatched junction bases: 2. Germline V CDR1 and CDR2: KGHSH, LQKENI. CDR3 in amino acids: CASSPRDRGTDTQYF. CDR3 DNA sequence: TGTGCCAGCTCACCCCGGGACAGGGGCACAGATACGCAGTATTTT. Full variable domain (remainder filled in from reference TRBV18 and TRBJ2-3): NAGVMQNPRHLVRRRGQEARLRCSPMKGHSHVYWYRQLPEEGLKFMVYLQKENIIDESGMPKERFSAEFPKEGPSILRIQQVVRGDSAAYFCASSPRDRGTDTQYFGPGTRLTVL.

The genes are TRBV5-5 and TRBJ2-7, with 7 bases fitting TRBD1. V was pared by 4 bases and J by 5 bases, with 12 bases of the junction left unmatched. Germline-derived CDR1 and CDR2 are SGHKS and YYEKEE (reference sequence). This CDR3 is 15 amino acids long. CDR3 in amino acids: CASSPFPIGGNEQYF. In DNA, the CDR3 is TGTGCCAGCAGCCCCTTCCCGATAGGGGGCAACGAGCAGTACTTC.

V gene TRBV4-3 combines with J gene TRBJ1-3, with a tentative D call TRBD1 (5 bases). Germline loops: CDR1 LGHNA, CDR2 YSLEER. This CDR3 contains 15 residues. Trimming shortened V by 3 bases and J by 4 bases, and 13 bases separated the two germline ends. DNA of the CDR3: TGCGCCAGCAGCCATATACGGGACGAGGGAAACACCATATATTTT. This encodes CASSHIRDEGNTIYF.

This rearrangement joins TRBV15 to TRBJ1-1; D not resolved. The germline gives CDR1 LNHNV, CDR2 YYDKDF (reference sequence). This CDR3 is built from 14 residues. V lost 9 bases, J lost 7 bases, and 21 bases lay in between. The CDR3 DNA reads as TGTGCCACTCAGGTCCTTCGCGATGCTGGTGAAGCTTTCTTT. This gives the protein CATQVLRDAGEAFF.

The chain employs TRBV10-3 and TRBJ2-2, with 11 bases matching TRBD2. V was pared by 2 bases and J by 1 base, with 0 bases of the junction left unmatched. The germline V gene has CDR1 ENHRY and CDR2 SYGVKD. This CDR3 is 16 amino acids long. CDR3 sequence: CAISETSGGNTGELFF. DNA of the CDR3: TGTGCCATCAGTGAGACTAGCGGGGGGAACACCGGGGAGCTGTTTTTT.

The genes are TRBV19 and TRBJ1-5, with D uncertain. The V end lost 4 bases, the J end lost 10 bases, and 8 bases lay between the germline ends. The length of the CDR3 is 11 residues. From germline, CDR1 is LNHDA and CDR2 SQIVND (reference sequence). The CDR3 sequence: CASSSAGPQHF. CDR3 DNA: TGTGCCAGTAGTAGCGCGGGACCCCAGCATTTT.

V is TRBV11-2 and J is TRBJ1-2; no clear D. The germline V and J ends were trimmed by 2 bases and 2 bases, with 12 bases remaining between them. Germline lookup yields CDR1 SGHAT and CDR2 FQNNGV. The CDR3 covers 15 residues. This chain's CDR3 is CASSLISEANYGYTF. For the CDR3, the DNA is TGTGCCAGCAGCTTAATAAGCGAGGCGAACTATGGCTACACCTTC.

The gene calls are TRBV19 and TRBJ1-4; D is possibly TRBD1 (6 bases). Germline V lookup: CDR1 LNHDA, CDR2 SQIVND (reference sequence). The CDR3 spans 14 residues. V was shortened by 5 bases and J by 0 bases, with 7 bases between the two germline ends. CDR3 sequence (DNA): TGTGCCAGTAGTCGACAGGCAACTAATGAAAAACTGTTTTTT. It yields the protein CASSRQATNEKLFF. Combining the CDR3 with reference TRBV19 and TRBJ1-4 gives the whole variable domain DGGITQSPKYLFRKEGQNVTLSCEQNLNHDAMYWYRQDPGQGLRLIYYSQIVNDFQKGDIAEGYSVSREKKESFPLTVTSAQKNPTAFYLCASSRQATNEKLFFGSGTQLSVL.

The V call is TRBV5-1, the J call TRBJ1-2; perhaps TRBD1 as D (5 bases). CDR1 and CDR2 from the germline V gene are SGHRS and YFSETQ. CDR3 length equals 15 residues. Trimming took off 0 bases at V and 2 bases at J, with 11 bases between the two ends. The CDR3 protein is CASSLDGGSNYGYTF. In nucleotides, the CDR3 is TGCGCCAGCAGCTTGGATGGGGGGTCGAACTATGGCTACACCTTC.

This chain uses TRBV30 with TRBJ1-2, with 7 positions matching TRBD1. The CDR3 has 13 amino acids. V trimming: 5 bases; J trimming: 8 bases; junction bases outside the gene matches: 11. Germline V gives CDR1 GTSNPN, CDR2 SVGIG (reference sequence). CDR3 amino acids: CAWAPGQIFGYTF. The CDR3 DNA reads TGTGCCTGGGCGCCGGGACAGATTTTCGGCTACACCTTC.

The V and J genes are TRBV12-3 or TRBV12-4 and TRBJ1-1; D is uncertain. The CDR3 is 11 residues long. Trimming took 6 bases from V and 12 from J, leaving 14 bases between them. Here the CDR3 reads CASRYGEGTFF. CDR3 DNA: TGTGCCAGCAGATACGGGGAGGGAACTTTCTTT.